These 23 T cell receptor beta chains came from one sample sequenced in a study of T-cell reconstitution after alpha-beta-depleted transplantation in children. A TCRbeta library incorporating unique molecular identifiers was prepared. TCRdb re-called the PCR reads through MiXCR, storing one row per CDR3 protein. The sample carries approximately 200,000 distinct CDR3 sequences, 5.5% to 7% recorded once. The input for sequencing was PBMCs, taken before TCRalphabeta/CD19-depleted stem cell transplant. Source of these receptors: a girl younger than two with combined immunodeficiency, due to receive a stem cell transplant.

This clonotype was counted at least ten times. The chain combines TRBV4-1 with TRBJ2-7; tentatively, D is TRBD1 or TRBD2 (6 bases each). Per germline, CDR1 MGHRA and CDR2 YSYEKL. The CDR3 has 17 amino acids. Trimming removed 3 bases at V and 0 bases at J, with 18 bases between. The CDR3 reads CASSQGGFAFSSYEQYF. Here the CDR3 DNA reads TGCGCCAGCAGCCAGGGGGGCTTCGCGTTTAGCTCCTACGAGCAGTACTTC.

This clonotype has at least ten counts. V gene TRBV6-5 combines with J gene TRBJ2-7; the D gene is possibly TRBD1 (5 bases). With 4 bases removed from V and 12 bases from J, the gap between germline ends came to 13 bases. CDR3 size: 11 residues. Germline V gene sequence: CDR1 MNHEY, CDR2 SVGAGI. This CDR3 reads CASSSSRAMYF. CDR3 in DNA: TGTGCCAGCAGTTCCTCCAGGGCTATGTACTTC.

This clonotype was detected many times. This rearrangement joins TRBV29-1 to TRBJ2-1; D ambiguous. The CDR3 sequence is 13 residues long. Looked up from germline, CDR1 is SQVTM and CDR2 is ANQGSEA. Trimming took 5 bases from V and 0 from J, leaving 8 bases between them. CDR3 amino acids: CSVSTRSYNEQFF. CDR3 sequence (DNA): TGCAGCGTTTCGACCCGCTCCTACAATGAGCAGTTCTTC.

The table lists this clonotype with many counts. V gene TRBV28 combines with J gene TRBJ1-2; TRBD1 agrees at 7 bases. Germline CDR1 reads MDHEN; CDR2 reads SYDVKM. The ends lost 5 bases at V and 3 bases at J; junction bases unmatched: 6. This CDR3 is built from 14 residues. CDR3 loop: CASSRQGTYYGYTF. CDR3 DNA: TGTGCCAGCAGTCGACAGGGAACATACTATGGCTACACCTTC.

This clonotype was counted many times. This rearrangement joins TRBV10-3 to TRBJ2-5; 7 positions match TRBD2. Germline V gene lookup returns CDR1 ENHRY and CDR2 SYGVKD. This CDR3 contains 14 residues. V was clipped by 4 bases and J by 1 base; unmatched bases: 3. CDR3: CAISGLAVQETQYF. CDR3 DNA: TGTGCCATCAGTGGGCTAGCGGTCCAAGAGACCCAGTACTTC.

The sample holds many counts of this clonotype. CDR3 DNA sequence: TGCGCCAGCAGCTTAGAGAGGGAAGCCTACGAGCAGTACTTC. This encodes CASSLEREAYEQYF. The chain has TRBV5-1 and TRBJ2-7, with D possibly matching TRBD2 (5 bases). The CDR3 sequence is 14 residues long. The V gene's germline CDR1 is SGHRS and CDR2 YFSETQ. Trimming pared 2 bases from V and 2 bases from J, leaving 11 bases between.

This clonotype was observed many times. The CDR3 region is CASRDRFGTEAFF. In DNA form, the CDR3 reads TGTGCCAGCCGAGACAGGTTCGGCACTGAAGCTTTCTTT. The chain combines TRBV6-5 with TRBJ1-1, with D possibly matching TRBD1 (6 bases). V was cut by 8 bases and J by 4 bases, with 14 bases left in between. The germline CDR1 and CDR2 sequences are MNHEY and SVGAGI. The CDR3 length is 13 residues.

This clonotype was observed at least ten times. The chain employs TRBV7-2 and TRBJ1-2, with D possibly matching TRBD1 (5 bases). CDR1 and CDR2 from the germline V gene are SGHTA and FQGNSA. V was shortened by 1 base and J by 8 bases, with 14 bases between the two germline ends. This CDR3 is 14 amino acids long. CDR3 loop: CASSLGQGLSGYTF. The CDR3 DNA sequence: TGTGCCAGCAGCTTAGGCCAGGGACTGAGCGGCTACACCTTC.

There are a few counts of this clonotype. V gene TRBV29-1 combines with J gene TRBJ2-5; 13 bases agree with TRBD2. Germline loops: CDR1 SQVTM, CDR2 ANQGSEA. The CDR3 is made up of 15 amino acids. The V gene end was trimmed by 7 bases and the J gene end by 4 bases; junction bases not matched to a gene: 9. The CDR3 sequence: CSAGTSGTQRETQYF. In DNA form, the CDR3 reads TGCAGCGCCGGGACTAGCGGGACCCAAAGAGAGACCCAGTACTTC.

A few counts support this clonotype. The chain combines TRBV5-1 with TRBJ1-6; D possibly corresponds to TRBD1 (5 bases). V lost 3 bases and J 14 bases, leaving 9 bases between the germline ends. Germline assignment: CDR1 SGHRS and CDR2 YFSETQ. CDR3 length equals 11 residues. As DNA, the CDR3 is TGCGCCAGCAGCTCGGACACAACCCTCCACTTT. It is translated as CASSSDTTLHF. The full variable domain, its missing parts supplied by reference TRBV5-1 and TRBJ1-6, is KAGVTQTPRYLIKTRGQQVTLSCSPISGHRSVSWYQQTPGQGLQFLFEYFSETQRNKGNFPGRFSGRQFSNSRSEMNVSTLELGDSALYLCASSSDTTLHFGNGTRLTVT.

The table lists this clonotype with many counts. The chain combines TRBV12-3 or TRBV12-4 with TRBJ2-1; D gene uncertain. CDR3 size: 12 residues. V dropped 3 bases and J dropped 7 bases, with 7 bases sitting between them. The CDR3 sequence is CASSLTLNEQFF. DNA for the CDR3: TGTGCCAGCAGTTTGACACTTAATGAGCAGTTCTTC.

This clonotype was detected ten times or more. The chain is built from TRBV20-1 and TRBJ2-1; D perhaps matches TRBD2 (6 bases). Germline V gene data show CDR1 as DFQATT and CDR2 as SNEGSKA (reference sequence). The CDR3 loop spans 10 amino acids. V shed 5 bases and J shed 12 bases, with 11 bases lying between them. CDR3 DNA: TGCAGTGCTCGTCGGGGGAGGCAGTTCTTC. Protein sequence: CSARRGRQFF.

Note on this clonotype: One end of the junction fails to match germline, which may point to a read error. The rearrangement uses TRBV25-1 and TRBJ2-6; no clear D gene. This CDR3 comprises 14 residues. Germline CDR1 is MGHDK and CDR2 is SYGVNS. The CDR3 DNA reads as TGTGCCAGCGGTGAAAGGACTGGGGCCAACGTCCTGACTTTC. This sequence encodes CASGERTGANVLTF.

The sample holds many counts of this clonotype. The chain uses TRBV9 and TRBJ1-1; no definite D call. This CDR3 has 12 amino acids. Germline values: CDR1 SGDLS, CDR2 YYNGEE. Trimming removed 1 base at V and 7 bases at J, with 8 bases between. The CDR3, as DNA: TGTGCCAGCAGCGTATCCGGCGGTGAAGCTTTCTTT. Protein product: CASSVSGGEAFF.

This clonotype was recorded at least ten times. The rearrangement joins TRBV28 to TRBJ2-7; D not certain. Germline V gene lookup returns CDR1 MDHEN and CDR2 SYDVKM. The CDR3 runs 15 residues. Trimming removed 1 base at V and 2 bases at J, with 12 bases between. The CDR3 bases are TGTGCCAGCAGTTTATATCTTGCAGGTCCCTACGAGCAGTACTTC. It codes for CASSLYLAGPYEQYF.

Only a few counts were recorded for this clonotype. The rearrangement uses TRBV4-2 and TRBJ2-1; TRBD2 aligns across 13 bases. The germline gives CDR1 LGHNA, CDR2 YNFKEQ. V shed 2 bases and J 15 bases; nucleotides not matched to a gene: 13. This CDR3 region has 16 residues. In DNA, the CDR3 is TGTGCCAGCAGCCAATTCACCGGGACTAGCGGGAAAGGGCTGTTCTTC. This codes for CASSQFTGTSGKGLFF.

In its sample, this clonotype was seen many times. This sequence joins TRBV5-6 and TRBJ2-2, with D tentatively TRBD2 (5 bases). The CDR3 has 16 residues. CDR1 and CDR2 from the germline V gene are SGHDT and YYEEEE. V was pared by 1 base and J by 4 bases, with 14 bases between. For the CDR3, the DNA is TGTGCCAGCAGCTTGATTGAGAGGGCGGTCACCGGGGAGCTGTTTTTT. It yields the protein CASSLIERAVTGELFF.

This clonotype was seen many times. V is TRBV20-1 and J is TRBJ1-3; TRBD1 aligns across 8 bases. The CDR3 covers 14 residues. The germline V gene has CDR1 DFQATT and CDR2 SNEGSKA (reference sequence). J gave up 6 bases and V 6 bases, and 10 bases lay outside the gene matches. The CDR3 reads CSAKTGQGENTIYF. CDR3 nucleotides: TGCAGTGCCAAAACCGGACAGGGTGAAAACACCATATATTTT.

To note about this clonotype: A read error may explain this, as a much larger clone is one base away. CDR3 nucleotide sequence: TGTGCCAGCTGTTTTGGTCCGGGACAGACATATAGCAATCAGCCCCAGCATTTT. Translated: CASCFGPGQTYSNQPQHF. The rearrangement links TRBV6-7 to TRBJ1-5, with 7 bases identical to TRBD1. TRBV6-7 counts as an open reading frame of uncertain function. CDR3 size: 18 residues. The V segment lost 8 bases and the J segment 0 bases; nucleotides outside the gene matches: 16.

This clonotype was observed at least ten times. The V gene is TRBV20-1, the J gene TRBJ1-5; maybe TRBD1 (6 bases). CDR1 DFQATT and CDR2 SNEGSKA come from the germline V gene (reference sequence). The CDR3 consists of 13 residues. V lost 5 bases and J lost 5, with 13 bases in between. The CDR3: CSAADRTYQPQHF. CDR3 bases: TGCAGTGCTGCAGACAGGACCTATCAGCCCCAGCATTTT.

In its sample, this clonotype was seen many times. The chain joins TRBV7-9 to TRBJ2-7; D remains ambiguous. V lost 7 bases and J 6 bases, leaving 16 bases between the germline ends. This CDR3 has 13 amino acids. Germline loops: CDR1 SEHNR, CDR2 FQNEAQ (reference sequence). CDR3 nucleotides: TGTGCCAGCACCCTCTATACCGGGTCCGAGCAGTACTTC. Protein sequence: CASTLYTGSEQYF.

The table lists this clonotype with many counts. The chain is built from TRBV29-1 and TRBJ2-2, with D unclear. V was shortened by 3 bases and J by 8 bases, with 4 bases between the two germline ends. From germline, CDR1 is SQVTM and CDR2 ANQGSEA. The CDR3 has 10 residues. In DNA form, the CDR3 reads TGCAGCGTTGACGAGGGGGAGCTGTTTTTT. This encodes CSVDEGELFF.

The gene calls are TRBV6-2 or TRBV6-3 and TRBJ1-2; no clear D. This CDR3 region has 14 residues. Germline V gene lookup returns CDR1 MNHEY and CDR2 SVGEGT. V was shortened by 5 bases and J by 4 bases, with 14 bases between the two germline ends. The CDR3 DNA reads TGTGCCAGCAGTATAGGGCCTCGGGTCTATGGCTACACCTTC. Amino acids: CASSIGPRVYGYTF.